Reported below is one T cell receptor (beta chain). The data were taken from a study of blood T cell repertoires in COVID-19. Study-level information: Spain, Italy and the United States supplied samples that represented acute and convalescent COVID-19. Sample material is recorded as cDNA or gDNA derived from T cells, B-cell-depleted T cells, or PBMCs.

Authors' methods: By means of reference gene primer amplification, nucleated cell counts were estimated. This table comes from immunoSEQ multiplex PCR, and its TCRdb copy is limited to in-frame clones, with some not included. That table furnishes V, J and clone size, whereas the DNA furnished D and trimming. Of about 150,000 clones listed, 65% to 85% are singletons. The CDR3 runs 12 residues. From germline, CDR1 is SGHRS and CDR2 YFSETQ. V lost 4 bases, J lost 3 bases, and 1 base stayed unmatched. Sequencing was performed on peripheral blood. The chain links TRBV5-1 to TRBJ2-7; 7 bases fit TRBD2. The receptor comes from a woman aged 60-75 years with acute or convalescent COVID-19. CDR3 DNA: TGCGCCAGCAGCAGGGAGGGCTACGAGCAGTACTTC. Its translation: CASSREGYEQYF. The full variable domain, rest sourced from reference TRBV5-1 and TRBJ2-7, is KAGVTQTPRYLIKTRGQQVTLSCSPISGHRSVSWYQQTPGQGLQFLFEYFSETQRNKGNFPGRFSGRQFSNSRSEMNVSTLELGDSALYLCASSREGYEQYFGPGTRLTVT.